The text below deals with one T cell receptor beta chain. Antigen specificity is unknown. Sequenced by immunoSEQ multiplex PCR; TCRdb stores in-frame clones only, minus some. Of almost 35,000 clones in the sample, 85% to 90% were seen once. This entry comes from a study of T cell responses to AZD1222 COVID-19 vaccine. Overall study context: Second-dose groups at about 4 or about 12 weeks were pooled. Study observations and caveats: Clonal diversity may have been underestimated, and the donors were mostly white British, with more females than males.

This CDR3 has 15 amino acids. Trimming took 6 bases from V and 5 from J; bases not matched to a gene: 9. In germline, CDR1 is SNHLY, CDR2 FYNNEI. This receptor was obtained from an adult in good health. Source: peripheral blood, taken on day 0 of AZD1222 vaccination. The chain couples TRBV2 to TRBJ2-3, with 9 positions matching TRBD1. The CDR3 protein is CASRDRGNMRDTQYF. The CDR3 bases are TGTGCCAGCAGAGACAGGGGGAATATGAGAGATACGCAGTATTTT.